This T cell receptor beta chain was captured by sequencing in a study of naive and memory T cell subsets listed by TCRdb under 2017. For context, the study as a whole: Sorted naive and memory T cell subsets from peripheral blood were analyzed in the study using a UMI-based, open-source pipeline for TCR alpha and beta sequencing. IgG serology results and the functional CMV T cell responses were in complete agreement. RNA was DNase-treated and reverse transcribed with TCR constant-region primers, mostly using SuperScript III.

From the second PCR step onward, the TCR alpha chain libraries and the TCR beta chain libraries were amplified separately. Donor CMV status was determined by IFNgamma production from CD4+ T cells after overnight stimulation of fresh PBMCs with CMV viral lysate. CD4 T cells were positively selected with Miltenyi beads, followed by positive selection of CD8 T cells from the CD4-negative fraction. After staining for CD3, CD4, CD8, CD45RA, CD27 and a live/dead dye, cells were sorted on a BD Aria II into four subsets based on CD45RA and CD27. Blood came from a few healthy volunteers, each fractionated into CD4 and CD8 T cells and then into four differentiation subsets. Roughly 0.11 L of peripheral blood was collected from each donor, and PBMC were isolated by Ficoll-Paque PLUS density-gradient centrifugation. After sorting, cells were lysed in RLT buffer, RNA was extracted using a Qiagen RNeasy kit, and the extracted RNA was stored at -80 degrees C.

V is pruned by 0 bases and J by 7 bases, leaving 8 bases of the junction without a gene match. Taken from cysteine to phenylalanine, the CDR3 has 16 residues. Only the CDR3 region is kept as DNA, spanning 48 bases read in frame from base 1. The germline V gene provides CDR1 SGHTS and CDR2 YDEGEE. This clonotype was picked up a small number of times. There is no known antigen for this receptor. There are no base qualities to consult, and no much larger clone falls within one base. Libraries were prepared through UMI-ligation and nested PCR. An equimolar mix of two oligonucleotides covering both TRBC1 and TRBC2 was used as the beta constant-region primer. The ligated cDNA went through four rounds of PCR with nested alpha and beta constant-region primers together with the SP2 primer. T4 RNA ligase 1 ligated a single-stranded oligonucleotide carrying the SP2 primer and a 12-nucleotide UMI to the cDNA 3' end. Incubation of the ligation reaction was carried out at 16 degrees C for about 20-24 hours. PCR2 was typically run as a SYBR Green qPCR and stopped at a predetermined threshold to prevent over-amplification. All purifications after the first were performed with Agencourt AMPure XP magnetic beads. Library amounts were measured by Qubit and library quality was assessed on a TapeStation, where the main peak was expected at around 650 bp. The pooled libraries were sequenced on an Illumina MiSeq using v2 2x251 paired-end kits, which usually yielded roughly 0.85-2.3 million reads per sample. Each sample was pooled at 4 to 5 nM, and about 4.5-8% PhiX was included to help cluster recognition. The original methods were these. Using tag matching that tolerated one base-pair mismatch, Decombinator assigned V and J genes to FASTQ reads that had been processed by Demultiplexor. Collapsinator used UMIs to correct both sequencing errors and frequency errors arising from PCR heterogeneity. TCRs were translated and CDR3s were extracted from the conserved cysteine to the FGXG phenylalanine by CDR3Translator, with non-productive sequences being flagged. Gini, Shannon entropy and inverse Simpson indices were calculated on repertoires that had been subsampled to equal numbers of UMI-defined TCRs. Power-law fits to clonotype abundance distributions were performed by maximum likelihood within the linear range. When run on a single naive CD8 sample, MIGEC and the pipeline yielded similar UMI counts, similar unique TCR numbers and similar clonal distributions. In one analysis, naive TCRs that were also found in any memory subset of the same donor were excluded from the naive repertoire. The repertoires were searched for around 7,000 CMV-associated CDR3 sequences that had been compiled from VDJdb and a published dataset. TCRdb reprocessed the public reads (quality trimming at Q25 with fastp, clone calling with MiXCR) and kept in-frame beta chains. A single entry per CDR3 protein holds the most common genes and DNA from its merged rows. Here the V and J calls rest on TCRdb's processing, not on the authors' analysis. The sample table contains 150,000 or so distinct CDR3 sequences; only one count was recorded for about 20% of them. Around 0.097% of the sample goes to the ten largest clones.

Broad study findings and their caveats: The repertoire findings for the naive and memory subsets could not be validated, as no ground truth was available. After error correction, only a single occurrence was seen for over 85% of naive TCR sequences, so much steeper abundance distributions were produced than in memory subsets. The abundance of TCRs followed a power law with an exponent that differed between naive and memory subsets yet stayed consistent across the three individuals. A clonotype was defined as a single alpha or beta chain sequence rather than as a paired alpha/beta receptor. Naive repertoires, especially CD8, contained a few larger clonotypes, possibly memory cells re-expressing CD45RA. In both CD4 and CD8 cells, the Gini index increased while Shannon and inverse Simpson diversity decreased from naive through CM, EM and EMRA. RNA-based TCR counts may be affected by expression changes linked to T cell activation and differentiation.

The chain is encoded by TRBV5-8 joined to TRBJ2-1; 9 bases in the junction line up with TRBD2. The receptor's source is a human donor in good health. The sequencing input was naive CD4+ T cells from blood. The sample's cell subset or site label is to be understood as: naive T cells, CD45RA high CD27+. The nucleotides are TGTGCCAGCAGCTTGGCCACTGCGGGAGGGAGGAATGAGCAGTTCTTC. Its coded protein is CASSLATAGGRNEQFF. This CDR3, with the reference TRBV5-8 and TRBJ2-1 proteins standing in past its ends, gives the full variable domain EAGVTQSPTHLIKTRGQQATLRCSPISGHTSVYWYQQALGLGLQFLLWYDEGEERNRGNFPPRFSGRQFPNYSSELNVNALELEDSALYLCASSLATAGGRNEQFFGPGTRLTVL.